This T cell receptor (beta chain) was sequenced in a study of OX40 agonist ivuxolimab in advanced cancers. In the study overall: Administration of intravenous ivuxolimab to patients occurred every 2 weeks at 0.01 to 10 mg/kg. The mean age was roughly 60 years, ranging from 23 to 79, with 65% to 85% of participants male.

Regarding the study as a whole: At 0.1 to 3.0 mg/kg and by week 6, clonal expansion occurred in CD4+ and CD8+ blood T cells.

Profiling relied on immunoSEQ multiplex PCR, and the TCRdb table lists in-frame clones only, not all of them. The table lists some 75,000 clones, 85% to 90% of them singletons. Germline CDR1 reads MNHEY; CDR2 reads SVGAGI. The V end was cut by 5 bases, the J end by 0 bases, with 13 bases between. The CDR3 extends over 15 amino acids. Of note for this clone: Its specificity is unknown.

The clonotype comes from an adult with an advanced solid tumor such as melanoma, head and neck, liver or kidney cancer. Sample: CD4+ or CD8+ T cells sorted from blood, taken in a trial of the OX40 agonist ivuxolimab. This chain uses TRBV6-5 with TRBJ1-2; D call uncertain. CDR3 sequence reads: CASSRLGGTNYGYTF. CDR3 nucleotide sequence: TGTGCCAGCAGTCGACTGGGAGGAACTAACTATGGCTACACCTTC.